This passage covers 11 T cell receptor beta chains from one sample sequenced in a study of shared clonotypes between healthy human individuals. Produced via immunoSEQ multiplex PCR; TCRdb's table is partial and in-frame only. Of about 2 million clones detected, 95% appear once; the ten largest clones hold roughly 0.13%. The sequencing input was naive CD4+ T cells sorted from blood. Subset defined: CD45RA+ positively selected. All receptors come from a man between 18 and 29 years old in good health.

The genes are TRBV19 and TRBJ2-7, with D possibly TRBD1 on 5 matching bases. The CDR3 has 15 residues. CDR1 and CDR2 from the germline V gene are LNHDA and SQIVND (reference sequence). V was cut by 6 bases and J by 0 bases, with 15 bases left in between. CDR3 amino acids: CASRPTELSSYEQYF. Written as DNA, the CDR3 is TGTGCCAGTAGGCCGACAGAGCTCAGCTCCTACGAGCAGTACTTC.

The V call is TRBV18, the J call TRBJ1-5; no definite D call. Trimming removed 6 bases from V and 2 bases from J, with 20 bases in between. Germline CDR1 KGHSH, CDR2 LQKENI. CDR3 length equals 17 residues. CDR3 sequence reads: CASSPGFESGGNQPQHF. The CDR3 coding sequence is TGTGCCAGCTCCCCCGGTTTCGAGTCGGGTGGCAATCAGCCCCAGCATTTT.

The rearrangement links TRBV19 to TRBJ2-7; 10 bases fit TRBD1. The junction had 3 bases not matched to a gene; V was cut back by 3 bases and J by 4 bases. This CDR3 region has 14 residues. Germline V gene sequence: CDR1 LNHDA, CDR2 SQIVND (reference sequence). The CDR3 bases are TGTGCCAGTAGTATCTGGACAGGGGGGTACGAGCAGTACTTC. Translated, it gives CASSIWTGGYEQYF.

The CDR3 is CAWIRGLDYGYTF. The CDR3 coding sequence is TGTGCCTGGATAAGGGGATTAGACTATGGCTACACCTTC. The J gene is TRBJ1-2, the V gene TRBV30; perhaps TRBD1 as D (5 bases). CDR3 length: 13 residues. With 4 bases removed from V and 3 bases from J, the gap between germline ends came to 12 bases. Germline V gives CDR1 GTSNPN, CDR2 SVGIG (reference sequence). The variable domain in full, completed from reference TRBV30 and TRBJ1-2, reads SQTIHQWPATLVQPVGSPLSLECTVEGTSNPNLYWYRQAAGRGLQLLFYSVGIGQISSEVPQNLSASRPQDRQFILSSKKLLLSDSGFYLCAWIRGLDYGYTFGSGTRLTVV.

The chain recombines TRBV5-1 with TRBJ2-7, with 9 bases identical to TRBD1. CDR1 and CDR2 (germline): SGHRS, YFSETQ. This CDR3 region has 15 residues. V shed 1 base and J 3 bases; nucleotides not matched to a gene: 5. CDR3 amino acids: CASSLQGQGFYEQYF. The CDR3 bases are TGCGCCAGCAGCTTGCAGGGACAGGGCTTCTACGAGCAGTACTTC.

The V call is TRBV29-1, the J call TRBJ1-6; D gene unclear. In germline, CDR1 is SQVTM, CDR2 ANQGSEA. CDR3 length: 15 residues. The V gene lost 6 bases and the J gene lost 7 bases, with 19 bases spanning the gap. The CDR3 DNA reads TGCAGCGTAGCAAAAGGAACTGATATGAATTCACCCCTCCACTTT. Protein product: CSVAKGTDMNSPLHF.

V and J are TRBV28 and TRBJ1-5; TRBD1 is a possible D gene (6 bases). The V gene's germline CDR1 is MDHEN and CDR2 SYDVKM. The V end lost 5 bases, the J end lost 0 bases, and 14 bases lay between the germline ends. The length of the CDR3 is 16 residues. This CDR3 reads CASSPPTGDSNQPQHF. The CDR3 DNA follows: TGTGCCAGCAGTCCCCCGACAGGAGATAGCAATCAGCCCCAGCATTTT.

V gene TRBV10-3 combines with J gene TRBJ2-1; 9 bases are a match to TRBD2. Per the germline V gene, CDR1 is ENHRY and CDR2 is SYGVKD. CDR3 size: 16 residues. The V and J ends lost 0 bases and 4 bases, in that order; junction bases with no gene match: 4. CDR3 DNA: TGTGCCATCAGTGAGTCTGCTAGCGGGAATTACAATGAGCAGTTCTTC. It encodes CAISESASGNYNEQFF.

The rearrangement joins TRBV15 to TRBJ1-5; TRBD1 agrees at 7 bases. The CDR3 is made up of 14 amino acids. Germline CDR1 is LNHNV and CDR2 is YYDKDF (reference sequence). The ends lost 4 bases at V and 7 bases at J; junction bases unmatched: 7. Here the CDR3 reads CATSKRRGTQPQHF. CDR3 DNA sequence: TGTGCCACCAGCAAACGCAGGGGGACCCAGCCCCAGCATTTT. Together with reference TRBV15 and TRBJ1-5, the CDR3 gives the full variable domain: DAMVIQNPRYQVTQFGKPVTLSCSQTLNHNVMYWYQQKSSQAPKLLFHYYDKDFNNEADTPDNFQSRRPNTSFCFLDIRSPGLGDTAMYLCATSKRRGTQPQHFGDGTRLSIL.

The chain recombines TRBV5-1 with TRBJ2-1; 14 positions match TRBD2. Looked up from germline, CDR1 is SGHRS and CDR2 is YFSETQ. CDR3 length: 16 amino acids. With 3 bases clipped from V and 8 bases from J, the junction kept 7 bases outside the gene matches. For the CDR3, the DNA is TGCGCCAGCAGCTCAGGGACTAGCGGGAGTACCGATGAGCAGTTCTTC. It yields the protein CASSSGTSGSTDEQFF.

The rearrangement links TRBV10-3 to TRBJ2-5; 8 bases line up with TRBD1. This CDR3 is 15 amino acids long. Germline V gene lookup returns CDR1 ENHRY and CDR2 SYGVKD. V dropped 2 bases and J dropped 5; count of bases not matched to a gene: 7. This CDR3 reads CAISERAGGGETQYF. In nucleotides, the CDR3 is TGTGCCATCAGTGAGAGGGCAGGGGGCGGGGAGACCCAGTACTTC.